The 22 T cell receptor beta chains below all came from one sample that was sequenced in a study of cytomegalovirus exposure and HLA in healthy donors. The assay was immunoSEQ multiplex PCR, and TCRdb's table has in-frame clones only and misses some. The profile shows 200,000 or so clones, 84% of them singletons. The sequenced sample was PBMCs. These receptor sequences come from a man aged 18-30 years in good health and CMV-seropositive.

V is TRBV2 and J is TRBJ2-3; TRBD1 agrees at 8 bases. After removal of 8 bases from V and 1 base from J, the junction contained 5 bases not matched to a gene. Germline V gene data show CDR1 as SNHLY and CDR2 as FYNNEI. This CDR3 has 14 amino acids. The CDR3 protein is CASYDRGGTDTQYF. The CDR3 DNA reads TGTGCCAGCTACGACAGGGGTGGCACAGATACGCAGTATTTT.

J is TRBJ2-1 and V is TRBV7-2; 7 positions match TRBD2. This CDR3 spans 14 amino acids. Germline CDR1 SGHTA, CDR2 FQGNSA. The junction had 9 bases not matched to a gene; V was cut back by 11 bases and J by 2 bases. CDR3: CAVRWEGTYNEQFF. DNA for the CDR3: TGTGCCGTGAGGTGGGAGGGGACCTACAATGAGCAGTTCTTC. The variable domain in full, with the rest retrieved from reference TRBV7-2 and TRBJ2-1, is GAGVSQSPSNKVTEKGKDVELRCDPISGHTALYWYRQSLGQGLEFLIYFQGNSAPDKSGLPSDRFSAERTGGSVSTLTIQRTQQEDSAVYLCAVRWEGTYNEQFFGPGTRLTVL.

The CDR3 region has the DNA TGCGCCAGCGCAAGGACAGGGGTCAATGAGCAGTTCTTC. As protein: CASARTGVNEQFF. The chain has TRBV4-1 and TRBJ2-1; the match to TRBD1 covers 9 bases. This CDR3 spans 13 amino acids. Germline trimming cut 8 bases from V and 6 bases from J; bases unmatched to any gene: 5. Germline-derived CDR1 and CDR2 are MGHRA and YSYEKL.

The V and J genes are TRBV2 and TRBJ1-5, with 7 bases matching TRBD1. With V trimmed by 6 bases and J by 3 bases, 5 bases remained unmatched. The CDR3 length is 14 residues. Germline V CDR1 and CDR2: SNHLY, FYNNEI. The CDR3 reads CASRGDRDNQPQHF. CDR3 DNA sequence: TGTGCCAGCAGGGGAGACAGGGACAATCAGCCCCAGCATTTT.

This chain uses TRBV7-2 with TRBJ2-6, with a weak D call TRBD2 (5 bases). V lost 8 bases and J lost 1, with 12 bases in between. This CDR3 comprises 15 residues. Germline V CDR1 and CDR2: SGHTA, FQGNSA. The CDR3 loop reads CASDRTGSGANVLTF. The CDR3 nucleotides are TGTGCCAGCGATAGAACGGGATCTGGGGCCAACGTCCTGACTTTC. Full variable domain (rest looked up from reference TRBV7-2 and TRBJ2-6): GAGVSQSPSNKVTEKGKDVELRCDPISGHTALYWYRQSLGQGLEFLIYFQGNSAPDKSGLPSDRFSAERTGGSVSTLTIQRTQQEDSAVYLCASDRTGSGANVLTFGAGSRLTVL.

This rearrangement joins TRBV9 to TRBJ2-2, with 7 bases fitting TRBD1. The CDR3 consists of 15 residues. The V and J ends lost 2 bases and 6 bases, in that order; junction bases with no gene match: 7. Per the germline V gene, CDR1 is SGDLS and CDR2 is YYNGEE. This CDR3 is CASSVRQGVPGELFF. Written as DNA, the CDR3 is TGTGCCAGCAGCGTTAGACAGGGTGTCCCCGGGGAGCTGTTTTTT.

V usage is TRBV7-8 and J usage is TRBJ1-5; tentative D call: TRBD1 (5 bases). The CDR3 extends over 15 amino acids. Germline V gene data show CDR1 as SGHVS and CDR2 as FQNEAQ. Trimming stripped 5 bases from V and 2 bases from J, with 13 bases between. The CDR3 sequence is CASSPSTQGNQPQHF. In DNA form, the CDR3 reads TGTGCCAGCAGCCCCTCTACACAGGGCAATCAGCCCCAGCATTTT.

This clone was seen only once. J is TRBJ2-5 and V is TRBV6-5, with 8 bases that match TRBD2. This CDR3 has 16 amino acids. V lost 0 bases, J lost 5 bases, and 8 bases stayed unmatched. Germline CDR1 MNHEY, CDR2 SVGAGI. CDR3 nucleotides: TGTGCCAGCAGTTACTCGTATGGGAGCGGGAGTGAGACCCAGTACTTC. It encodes CASSYSYGSGSETQYF.

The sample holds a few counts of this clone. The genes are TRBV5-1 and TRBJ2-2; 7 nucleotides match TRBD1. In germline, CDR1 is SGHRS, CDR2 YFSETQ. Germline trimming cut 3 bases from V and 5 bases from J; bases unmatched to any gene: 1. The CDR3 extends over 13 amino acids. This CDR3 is CASSSQGTGELFF. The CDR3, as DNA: TGCGCCAGCAGCTCACAGGGGACCGGGGAGCTGTTTTTT. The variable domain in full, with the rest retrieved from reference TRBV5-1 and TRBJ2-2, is KAGVTQTPRYLIKTRGQQVTLSCSPISGHRSVSWYQQTPGQGLQFLFEYFSETQRNKGNFPGRFSGRQFSNSRSEMNVSTLELGDSALYLCASSSQGTGELFFGEGSRLTVL.

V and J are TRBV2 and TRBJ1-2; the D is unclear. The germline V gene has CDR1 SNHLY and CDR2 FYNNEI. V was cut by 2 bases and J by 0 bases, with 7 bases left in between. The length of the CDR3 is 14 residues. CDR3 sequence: CASSETPANYGYTF. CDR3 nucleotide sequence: TGTGCCAGCAGTGAAACCCCAGCTAACTATGGCTACACCTTC.

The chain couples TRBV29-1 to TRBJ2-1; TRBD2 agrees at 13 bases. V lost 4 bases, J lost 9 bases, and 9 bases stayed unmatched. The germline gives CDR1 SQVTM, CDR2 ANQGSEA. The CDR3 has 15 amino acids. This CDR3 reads CSVAQWTSGRGEQFF. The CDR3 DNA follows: TGCAGCGTTGCCCAGTGGACTAGCGGGAGAGGTGAGCAGTTCTTC.

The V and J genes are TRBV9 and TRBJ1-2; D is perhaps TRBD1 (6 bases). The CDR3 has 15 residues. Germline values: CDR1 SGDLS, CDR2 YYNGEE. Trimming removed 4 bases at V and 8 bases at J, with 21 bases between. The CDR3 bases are TGTGCCAGCAGCCCGAAGGACAGAGGAGGTCCCGGCTACACCTTC. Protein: CASSPKDRGGPGYTF.

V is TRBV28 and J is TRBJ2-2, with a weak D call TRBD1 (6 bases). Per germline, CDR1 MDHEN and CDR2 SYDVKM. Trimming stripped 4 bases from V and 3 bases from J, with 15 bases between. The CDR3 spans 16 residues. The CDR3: CASSSRTVSDTGELFF. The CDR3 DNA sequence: TGTGCCAGCAGTTCCCGGACAGTCTCGGACACCGGGGAGCTGTTTTTT.

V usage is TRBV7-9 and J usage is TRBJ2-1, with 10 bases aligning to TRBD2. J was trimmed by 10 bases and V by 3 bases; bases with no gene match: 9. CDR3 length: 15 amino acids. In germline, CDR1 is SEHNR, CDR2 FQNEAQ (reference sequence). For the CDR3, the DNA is TGTGCCAGCAGCTTGGCTAGCGGGGGACTGGGGGAGCAGTTCTTC. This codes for CASSLASGGLGEQFF.

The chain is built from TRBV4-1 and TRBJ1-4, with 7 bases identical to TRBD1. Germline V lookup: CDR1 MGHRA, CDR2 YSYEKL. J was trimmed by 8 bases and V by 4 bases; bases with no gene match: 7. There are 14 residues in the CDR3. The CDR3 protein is CASSLTGLGEKLFF. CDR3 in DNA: TGCGCCAGCAGCCTGACAGGGCTAGGCGAAAAACTGTTTTTT.

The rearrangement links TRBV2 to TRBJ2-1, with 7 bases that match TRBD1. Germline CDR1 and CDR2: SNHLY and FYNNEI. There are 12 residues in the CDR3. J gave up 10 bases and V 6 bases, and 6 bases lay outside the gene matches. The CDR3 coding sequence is TGTGCCAGCAGGGGGGACAGCTTAGAGCAGTTCTTC. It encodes CASRGDSLEQFF. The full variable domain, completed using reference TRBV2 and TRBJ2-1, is EPEVTQTPSHQVTQMGQEVILRCVPISNHLYFYWYRQILGQKVEFLVSFYNNEISEKSEIFDDQFSVERPDGSNFTLKIRSTKLEDSAMYFCASRGDSLEQFFGPGTRLTVL.

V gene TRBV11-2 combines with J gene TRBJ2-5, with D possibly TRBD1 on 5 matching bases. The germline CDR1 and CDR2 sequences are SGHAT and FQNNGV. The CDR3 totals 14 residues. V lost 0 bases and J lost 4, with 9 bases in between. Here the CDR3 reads CASSLEAGLETQYF. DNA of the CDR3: TGTGCCAGCAGCTTAGAGGCAGGGTTAGAGACCCAGTACTTC. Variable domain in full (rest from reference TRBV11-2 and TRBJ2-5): EAGVAQSPRYKIIEKRQSVAFWCNPISGHATLYWYQQILGQGPKLLIQFQNNGVVDDSQLPKDRFSAERLKGVDSTLKIQPAKLEDSAVYLCASSLEAGLETQYFGPGTRLLVL.

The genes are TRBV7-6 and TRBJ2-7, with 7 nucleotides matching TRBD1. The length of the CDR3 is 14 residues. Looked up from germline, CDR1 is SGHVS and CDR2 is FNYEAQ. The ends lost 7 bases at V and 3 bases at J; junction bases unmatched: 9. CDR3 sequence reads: CASNPPGQNYEQYF. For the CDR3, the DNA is TGTGCCAGCAACCCGCCGGGACAGAACTACGAGCAGTACTTC.

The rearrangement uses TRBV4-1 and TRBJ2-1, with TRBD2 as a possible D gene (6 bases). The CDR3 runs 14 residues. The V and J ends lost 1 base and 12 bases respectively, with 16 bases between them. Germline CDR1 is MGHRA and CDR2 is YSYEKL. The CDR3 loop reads CASSQVGGIIGQFF. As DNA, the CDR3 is TGCGCCAGCAGCCAAGTTGGCGGGATAATAGGGCAGTTCTTC.

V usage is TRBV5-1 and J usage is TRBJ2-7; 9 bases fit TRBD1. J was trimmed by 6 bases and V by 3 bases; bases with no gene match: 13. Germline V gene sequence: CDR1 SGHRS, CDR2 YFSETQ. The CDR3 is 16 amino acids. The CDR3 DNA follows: TGCGCCAGCAGCTCGGCGGGACAGGGAAGTGATCGCGAGCAGTACTTC. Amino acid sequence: CASSSAGQGSDREQYF.

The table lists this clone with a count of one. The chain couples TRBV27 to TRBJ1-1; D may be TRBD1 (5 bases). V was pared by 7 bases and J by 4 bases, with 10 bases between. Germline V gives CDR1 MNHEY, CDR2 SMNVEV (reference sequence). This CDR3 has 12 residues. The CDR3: CASTSGSTEAFF. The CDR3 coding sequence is TGTGCCAGCACTTCAGGGTCCACTGAAGCTTTCTTT.

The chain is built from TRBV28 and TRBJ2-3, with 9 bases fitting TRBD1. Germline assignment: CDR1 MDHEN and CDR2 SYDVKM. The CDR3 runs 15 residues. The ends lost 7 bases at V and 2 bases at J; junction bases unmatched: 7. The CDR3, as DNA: TGTGCCAGCACCCTGGGACAGGGCTACACAGATACGCAGTATTTT. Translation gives CASTLGQGYTDTQYF.